These 25 T cell receptor beta chains originate from one sample sequenced in a study of cytomegalovirus exposure and HLA in healthy donors. PCR was performed using 60 Vbeta and 13 Jbeta primers. Sequencing used immunoSEQ multiplex PCR; TCRdb keeps in-frame clones, though not all of them. The sample contains more than 200,000 clones, around 79% of which appear only once. Sequenced sample: PBMCs. The receptors stem from a man aged 18 to 30 in good health and CMV-seronegative.

The rearrangement joins TRBV10-3 to TRBJ1-4, with TRBD1 matching over 8 bases. Germline CDR1 ENHRY, CDR2 SYGVKD. This CDR3 is 16 amino acids long. V lost 6 bases, J lost 0 bases, and 6 bases stayed unmatched. The CDR3 reads CAIRGGQGATNEKLFF. CDR3 nucleotide sequence: TGTGCCATCAGGGGAGGACAGGGCGCAACTAATGAAAAACTGTTTTTT.

This clone was detected only once. This chain links TRBV15 with TRBJ1-5, with D possibly matching TRBD1 (5 bases). This CDR3 has 16 amino acids. The germline gives CDR1 LNHNV, CDR2 YYDKDF (reference sequence). V was shortened by 0 bases and J by 3 bases, with 12 bases between the two germline ends. The CDR3 DNA follows: TGTGCCACCAGCAGAGATGCATCGGGGGACAATCAGCCCCAGCATTTT. It yields the protein CATSRDASGDNQPQHF.

This CDR3 reads CSVAGQGVESYGYTF. The CDR3 DNA follows: TGCAGCGTGGCGGGACAGGGGGTTGAAAGCTATGGCTACACCTTC. The rearrangement uses TRBV29-1 and TRBJ1-2; 11 positions match TRBD1. Germline CDR1 is SQVTM and CDR2 is ANQGSEA. V shed 6 bases and J 4 bases; nucleotides not matched to a gene: 10. This CDR3 is 15 amino acids long.

V usage is TRBV5-4 and J usage is TRBJ2-3, with TRBD1 matching over 10 bases. V was clipped by 1 base and J by 3 bases; unmatched bases: 8. The CDR3 is made up of 17 amino acids. Germline V lookup: CDR1 SGHNT, CDR2 YYREEE (reference sequence). CDR3 nucleotides: TGTGCCAGCAGCTTGACCGGGACAGGGGTTTTGACAGATACGCAGTATTTT. Its protein is CASSLTGTGVLTDTQYF.

The V gene is TRBV7-9, the J gene TRBJ2-5, with 7 bases identical to TRBD1. CDR1 SEHNR and CDR2 FQNEAQ come from the germline V gene (reference sequence). The CDR3 sequence is 16 residues long. J was trimmed by 2 bases and V by 6 bases; bases with no gene match: 12. Here the CDR3 reads CASSSRDRDGQETQYF. The CDR3 DNA sequence: TGTGCCAGCAGTTCCCGTGACAGGGACGGTCAAGAGACCCAGTACTTC. Full variable domain (missing parts from reference TRBV7-9 and TRBJ2-5): DTGVSQNPRHKITKRGQNVTFRCDPISEHNRLYWYRQTLGQGPEFLTYFQNEAQLEKSRLLSDRFSAERPKGSFSTLEIQRTEQGDSAMYLCASSSRDRDGQETQYFGPGTRLLVL.

The chain is built from TRBV21-1 and TRBJ2-2; TRBD2, the D gene given by the table, was not confirmed from the DNA. TRBV21-1 is recorded as a pseudogene. The CDR3 covers 16 residues. CDR3 bases: TGTGCCAGCAGTTCAAGGTTGCGGGAGGGCCGCGGGGAGCTGTTTTTT. Amino acid sequence: CASSSRLREGRGELFF.

This chain joins TRBV10-2 and TRBJ2-3; unclear D gene. Looked up from germline, CDR1 is WSHSY and CDR2 is SAAADI. V was shortened by 4 bases and J by 5 bases, with 13 bases between the two germline ends. The CDR3 is 14 amino acids. The CDR3 DNA is TGCGCCAGCAGTGGCGGCTTGCAGAGAGATACGCAGTATTTT. Protein: CASSGGLQRDTQYF.

This clone was detected a few times. The chain uses TRBV7-8 and TRBJ1-1; TRBD1 is a possible D gene (6 bases). This CDR3 comprises 14 residues. V gave up 8 bases and J gave up 0 bases, with 13 bases separating them. CDR1 is SGHVS and CDR2 is FQNEAQ in the germline V gene. The CDR3 coding sequence is TGTGCCAGCTTGGGAACAGGGATGAACACTGAAGCTTTCTTT. Translating it yields CASLGTGMNTEAFF.

This clone was found once. The chain employs TRBV7-6 and TRBJ2-7; 11 positions agree with TRBD2. The V gene's germline CDR1 is SGHVS and CDR2 FNYEAQ. The junction had 8 bases not matched to a gene; V was cut back by 3 bases and J by 4 bases. The CDR3 loop spans 16 amino acids. CDR3 region: CASSFFSGTSGYEQYF. For the CDR3, the DNA is TGTGCCAGCAGCTTTTTTTCCGGGACTAGCGGTTACGAGCAGTACTTC. The variable domain in full, completed from reference TRBV7-6 and TRBJ2-7, reads GAGVSQSPRYKVTKRGQDVALRCDPISGHVSLYWYRQALGQGPEFLTYFNYEAQQDKSGLPNDRFSAERPEGSISTLTIQRTEQRDSAMYRCASSFFSGTSGYEQYFGPGTRLTVT.

This clone has only a few counts. This chain uses TRBV11-2 with TRBJ2-7, with 7 bases lining up with TRBD1. Germline V CDR1 and CDR2: SGHAT, FQNNGV. CDR3 size: 15 residues. J gave up 0 bases and V 6 bases, and 8 bases lay outside the gene matches. In DNA form, the CDR3 reads TGTGCCAGCAGGAGTCCAGGGGGTGGCTCCTACGAGCAGTACTTC. It encodes CASRSPGGGSYEQYF.

V gene TRBV25-1 combines with J gene TRBJ2-3; no firm D call. Germline V gene sequence: CDR1 MGHDK, CDR2 SYGVNS. The CDR3 has 16 amino acids. Deletions cut 0 bases from V and 1 base from J, with 11 bases between. In nucleotides, the CDR3 is TGTGCCAGCAGTGAATATGACTCACCGGGCACAGATACGCAGTATTTT. It translates to CASSEYDSPGTDTQYF.

The chain is built from TRBV5-8 and TRBJ1-1; D perhaps matches TRBD1 (5 bases). This CDR3 region has 14 residues. V was pared by 9 bases and J by 5 bases, with 20 bases between. Looked up from germline, CDR1 is SGHTS and CDR2 is YDEGEE. The CDR3 region is CATQTGLPQTEAFF. In DNA, the CDR3 is TGTGCCACCCAAACGGGACTTCCACAAACTGAAGCTTTCTTT.

The CDR3 sequence: CASSSTQGLNTEAFF. The CDR3 DNA sequence: TGTGCCAGCAGCTCAACACAGGGGCTGAACACTGAAGCTTTCTTT. The chain uses TRBV13 and TRBJ1-1, with 7 bases aligning to TRBD1. V dropped 4 bases and J dropped 0; count of bases not matched to a gene: 5. CDR3 length equals 15 residues. Germline lookup yields CDR1 PRHDT and CDR2 FYEKMQ (reference sequence).

This clone was counted a few times. The chain recombines TRBV27 with TRBJ2-3, with D unclear. Germline V CDR1 and CDR2: MNHEY, SMNVEV (reference sequence). The length of the CDR3 is 14 residues. The ends were cut back, 5 bases at V and 1 base at J, with 10 bases in the middle. CDR3 loop: CASSPSAGTDTQYF. DNA for the CDR3: TGTGCCAGCAGTCCTTCCGCGGGCACAGATACGCAGTATTTT.

The chain employs TRBV11-2 and TRBJ1-2; 7 positions agree with TRBD1. The CDR3 contains 15 residues. CDR1 SGHAT and CDR2 FQNNGV come from the germline V gene. The V gene end was trimmed by 3 bases and the J gene end by 4 bases; junction bases not matched to a gene: 8. The CDR3 nucleotides read TGTGCCAGCAGCTTGAGACAGGGTTCTTTCTATGGCTACACCTTC. It codes for CASSLRQGSFYGYTF.

The chain recombines TRBV2 with TRBJ2-7; 10 bases align to TRBD2. CDR1 is SNHLY and CDR2 is FYNNEI in the germline V gene. CDR3 length equals 18 residues. V dropped 7 bases and J dropped 2; count of bases not matched to a gene: 17. CDR3 amino acids: CASTRATGGLAGAYEQYF. Here the CDR3 DNA reads TGTGCCAGCACCCGAGCTACAGGTGGGCTAGCGGGGGCCTACGAGCAGTACTTC.

On this clone itself: One end of the junction does not line up with germline, which may come from a read error. V usage is TRBV7-9 and J usage is TRBJ1-1; 7 bases match TRBD1. This CDR3 comprises 16 residues. From germline, CDR1 is SEHNR and CDR2 FQNEAQ (reference sequence). Written as DNA, the CDR3 is TGTTCCAGCAGCTTTGGGACAGTGACCATGAACACTGAAGCTTTCTTT. Translated, it gives CSSSFGTVTMNTEAFF. The full variable domain, completed using reference TRBV7-9 and TRBJ1-1, is DTGVSQNPRHKITKRGQNVTFRCDPISEHNRLYWYRQTLGQGPEFLTYFQNEAQLEKSRLLSDRFSAERPKGSFSTLEIQRTEQGDSAMYLCSSSFGTVTMNTEAFFGQGTRLTVV.

This clone was recorded once. This sequence joins TRBV6-4 and TRBJ2-2; possibly TRBD1 for D (5 bases). CDR1 MRHNA and CDR2 SNTAGT come from the germline V gene. The CDR3 runs 16 residues. Between the trimmed V and J ends, which lost 0 bases and 4 bases, there was a span of 12 bases. The CDR3 DNA reads TGTGCCAGCAGTGACTCGAATGGCAGGGTCACCGGGGAGCTGTTTTTT. This codes for CASSDSNGRVTGELFF.

The V gene is TRBV28, the J gene TRBJ2-4; D unclear. This CDR3 is built from 13 residues. V was trimmed by 3 bases and J by 6 bases, leaving 9 bases between them. The germline gives CDR1 MDHEN, CDR2 SYDVKM. Written as DNA, the CDR3 is TGTGCCAGCAGTTTCATCGGAGCAAACATTCAGTACTTC. This gives the protein CASSFIGANIQYF.

This sequence joins TRBV20-1 and TRBJ2-3; D gene ambiguous. The CDR3 length is 8 residues. Germline CDR1 DFQATT, CDR2 SNEGSKA (reference sequence). The V gene lost 8 bases and the J gene lost 5 bases, with 2 bases spanning the gap. In DNA form, the CDR3 reads TGCAGTCTAGATACGCAGTATTTT. Translated: CSLDTQYF.

The chain has TRBV4-3 and TRBJ2-3; 10 bases match TRBD1. Per germline, CDR1 LGHNA and CDR2 YSLEER. The length of the CDR3 is 20 residues. Trimming at V came to 4 bases and at J to 0 bases, leaving 16 bases not matched to a gene. CDR3 nucleotides: TGCGCCAGCAGCCTCCGGGACAGGGGACGACCTATTACTAGCACAGATACGCAGTATTTT. Residues: CASSLRDRGRPITSTDTQYF.

This chain uses TRBV4-3 with TRBJ1-1; TRBD1 agrees at 8 bases. V was clipped by 0 bases and J by 0 bases; unmatched bases: 3. The CDR3 sequence is 16 residues long. From germline, CDR1 is LGHNA and CDR2 YSLEER. The CDR3 loop is CASSQDRTGMNTEAFF. CDR3 DNA sequence: TGCGCCAGCAGCCAAGATAGGACAGGGATGAACACTGAAGCTTTCTTT.

The chain couples TRBV6-4 to TRBJ2-3; 10 bases map to TRBD1. The V segment lost 2 bases and the J segment 2 bases; nucleotides outside the gene matches: 4. Germline CDR1 MRHNA, CDR2 SNTAGT. This CDR3 region has 16 residues. CDR3 coding DNA: TGTGCCAGCAGTGACACCGGGACAGGGGACACAGATACGCAGTATTTT. It is translated as CASSDTGTGDTDTQYF.

V and J are TRBV2 and TRBJ2-5; TRBD2 might be the D (6 bases). From germline, CDR1 is SNHLY and CDR2 FYNNEI. V dropped 7 bases and J dropped 3 bases, with 9 bases sitting between them. The CDR3 covers 12 residues. Here the CDR3 reads CASTGGKETQYF. The DNA for the CDR3 is TGTGCCAGCACCGGAGGGAAAGAGACCCAGTACTTC.

The V and J genes are TRBV2 and TRBJ2-1; 13 nucleotides agree with TRBD2. This CDR3 comprises 14 residues. V shed 6 bases, J shed 5 bases, and the junction held 1 base outside the gene matches. Germline CDR1 reads SNHLY; CDR2 reads FYNNEI. CDR3 coding DNA: TGTGCCAGCAGGGGACTAGCGGGGAACAATGAGCAGTTCTTC. It codes for CASRGLAGNNEQFF. The full variable domain, its missing parts supplied by reference TRBV2 and TRBJ2-1, is EPEVTQTPSHQVTQMGQEVILRCVPISNHLYFYWYRQILGQKVEFLVSFYNNEISEKSEIFDDQFSVERPDGSNFTLKIRSTKLEDSAMYFCASRGLAGNNEQFFGPGTRLTVL.